The next 10 T cell receptor beta chains were all read from a single sample in a study of T-cell memory formation after mild COVID-19. From the 5' RACE reads, TCRdb called clonotypes with MiXCR, one entry per CDR3 protein. The profile shows 250,000 or so distinct CDR3 sequences, roughly 18% of them singletons. Specimen: PBMCs or a T cell subset sorted from them (not recorded which). These receptors were collected from a young man who had mild COVID-19 (a few samples of this study predate the infection). Cell type and time point are not known.

This clonotype was seen a handful of times. The rearrangement links TRBV20-1 to TRBJ2-1, with a possible D match to TRBD2 (6 bases). V gave up 0 bases and J gave up 6 bases, with 18 bases separating them. Germline CDR1 reads DFQATT; CDR2 reads SNEGSKA (reference sequence). The CDR3 covers 16 residues. The DNA for the CDR3 is TGCAGTGCTAGAGATCTAAGACTAGTCTTTGGCAATGAGCAGTTCTTC. Protein: CSARDLRLVFGNEQFF.

This clonotype was counted between two and nine times. This chain links TRBV6-6 with TRBJ2-3, with TRBD2 identical over 14 bases. CDR3 length equals 21 residues. The J segment lost 1 base and the V segment lost 6 bases, leaving 18 bases of the junction unmatched. Germline assignment: CDR1 MNHNY and CDR2 SVGAGI (reference sequence). The CDR3 DNA sequence: TGTGCCAGCAGGAAGCACAGCCCGGGACTAGCGGGGGCATCAGGCACAGATACGCAGTATTTT. Its protein product is CASRKHSPGLAGASGTDTQYF.

This clonotype showed up many times. The chain combines TRBV20-1 with TRBJ1-2; 9 bases are shared with TRBD1. Germline V gene lookup returns CDR1 DFQATT and CDR2 SNEGSKA (reference sequence). The CDR3 extends over 14 amino acids. Trimming removed 1 base from V and 4 bases from J; junction bases left unmatched: 4. Here the CDR3 DNA reads TGCAGTGCTAGAGGACAGGGGGGGGTCTATGGCTACACCTTC. Translated, it gives CSARGQGGVYGYTF.

The J gene is TRBJ2-5, the V gene TRBV7-8; possible D gene TRBD1, 6 bases. CDR3 size: 15 residues. Looked up from germline, CDR1 is SGHVS and CDR2 is FQNEAQ. V lost 6 bases and J 4 bases, leaving 18 bases between the germline ends. CDR3: CASRPGDTSGETQYF. CDR3 nucleotide sequence: TGTGCCAGCAGACCCGGGGACACCAGTGGAGAGACCCAGTACTTC.

This clonotype was seen only a few times. The chain combines TRBV4-3 with TRBJ2-2; D call uncertain. The germline V gene encodes CDR1 LGHNA and CDR2 YSLEER. The CDR3 is 15 residues long. The ends were cut back, 5 bases at V and 6 bases at J, with 16 bases in the middle. In DNA form, the CDR3 reads TGCGCCAGCAGCTCCCATTTTGGTGGCTCCGGGGAGCTGTTTTTT. Translation: CASSSHFGGSGELFF.

This clonotype was seen a handful of times. The chain combines TRBV27 with TRBJ1-1, with D perhaps matching TRBD1 (5 bases). Trimming shortened V by 8 bases and J by 7 bases, and 20 bases separated the two germline ends. The germline V gene has CDR1 MNHEY and CDR2 SMNVEV (reference sequence). The CDR3 covers 14 residues. In DNA form, the CDR3 reads TGTGCCAGCCGTGCTCCCGGGGCCATCCGTGAAGCTTTCTTT. Translated: CASRAPGAIREAFF.

This clonotype was seen ten or more times. The chain links TRBV6-2 or TRBV6-3 to TRBJ2-1; 14 bases line up with TRBD2. This CDR3 is 18 amino acids long. Trimming cost V 4 bases and J 5 bases; bases outside gene matches: 10. Per the germline V gene, CDR1 is MNHEY and CDR2 is SVGEGT. CDR3 loop: CASSFGTSGGFIDNEQFF. The CDR3, as DNA: TGTGCCAGCAGTTTCGGGACTAGCGGGGGCTTCATTGACAATGAGCAGTTCTTC.

This rearrangement joins TRBV6-5 to TRBJ2-1, with D possibly matching TRBD1 (6 bases). From germline, CDR1 is MNHEY and CDR2 SVGAGI. The CDR3 sequence is 13 residues long. Trimming took 5 bases from V and 5 from J, leaving 10 bases between them. CDR3 protein: CASSITGHNEQFF. DNA for the CDR3: TGTGCCAGCAGTATAACAGGGCACAATGAGCAGTTCTTC.

The chain combines TRBV12-3 or TRBV12-4 with TRBJ2-5, with TRBD2 identical over 8 bases. The CDR3 consists of 16 residues. Trimming took 5 bases from V and 5 from J; bases not matched to a gene: 13. The CDR3 region is CASSRPGLGIRETQYF. CDR3 sequence (DNA): TGTGCCAGCAGTCGACCGGGACTAGGTATAAGGGAGACCCAGTACTTC.

This clonotype was seen ten or more times. The chain has TRBV20-1 and TRBJ2-1; TRBD1 agrees at 7 bases. The germline V gene has CDR1 DFQATT and CDR2 SNEGSKA (reference sequence). CDR3 length equals 15 residues. V shed 3 bases, J shed 7 bases, and the junction held 12 bases outside the gene matches. CDR3 DNA sequence: TGCAGTGCTAGTGCCATCACAGGGGAGTGGAATGAGCAGTTCTTC. The encoded protein is CSASAITGEWNEQFF.